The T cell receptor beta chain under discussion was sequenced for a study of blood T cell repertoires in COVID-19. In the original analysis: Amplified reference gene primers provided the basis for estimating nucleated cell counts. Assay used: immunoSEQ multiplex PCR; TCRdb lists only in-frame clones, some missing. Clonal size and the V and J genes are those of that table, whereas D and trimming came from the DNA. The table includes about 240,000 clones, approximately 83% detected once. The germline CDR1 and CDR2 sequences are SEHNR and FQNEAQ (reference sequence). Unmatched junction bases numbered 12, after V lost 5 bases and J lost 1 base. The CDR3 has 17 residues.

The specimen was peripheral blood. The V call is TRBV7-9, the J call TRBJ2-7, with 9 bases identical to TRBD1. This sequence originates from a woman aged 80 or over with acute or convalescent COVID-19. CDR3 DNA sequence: TGTGCCAGCAGCCCGTACCCCGACAGGGGGGGATCCTACGAGCAGTACTTC. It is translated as CASSPYPDRGGSYEQYF.